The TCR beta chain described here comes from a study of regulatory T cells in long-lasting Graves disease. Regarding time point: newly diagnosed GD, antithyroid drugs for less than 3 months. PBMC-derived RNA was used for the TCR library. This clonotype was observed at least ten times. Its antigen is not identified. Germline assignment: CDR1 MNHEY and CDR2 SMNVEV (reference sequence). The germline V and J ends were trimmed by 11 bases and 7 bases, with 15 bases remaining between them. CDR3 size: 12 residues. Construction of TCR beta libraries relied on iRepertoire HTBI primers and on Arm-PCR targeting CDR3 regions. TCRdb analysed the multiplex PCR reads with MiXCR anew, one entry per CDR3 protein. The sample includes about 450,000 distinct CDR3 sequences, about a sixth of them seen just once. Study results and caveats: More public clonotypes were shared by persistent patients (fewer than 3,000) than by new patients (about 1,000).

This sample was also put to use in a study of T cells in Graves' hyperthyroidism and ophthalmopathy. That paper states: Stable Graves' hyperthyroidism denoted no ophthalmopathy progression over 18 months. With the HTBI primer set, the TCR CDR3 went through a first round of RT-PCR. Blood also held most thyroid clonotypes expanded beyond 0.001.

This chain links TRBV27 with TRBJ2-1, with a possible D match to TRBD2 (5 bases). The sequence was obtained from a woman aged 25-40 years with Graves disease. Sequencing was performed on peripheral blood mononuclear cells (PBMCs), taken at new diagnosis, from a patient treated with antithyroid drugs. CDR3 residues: CASGMLRNEQFF. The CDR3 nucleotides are TGTGCCTCGGGGATGCTTCGGAATGAGCAGTTCTTC.